This T cell receptor (beta chain) was sequenced during a study of beta chain features in type 1 diabetes. As for the study in general: Patients did not differ from healthy donors in age, gender or cell yield.

From germline, CDR1 is SGHRS and CDR2 YFSETQ. The CDR3 contains 15 residues. Trimming cost V 4 bases and J 1 base; bases outside gene matches: 7. On average, the one heparinised blood draw given by each donor was approximately 0.12 L. The whole isolated RNA underwent reverse transcription, so sequencing captured expressed TCRB transcripts. Some clones are missing from TCRdb's copy, which holds only in-frame ones; the method was immunoSEQ multiplex PCR. The sample includes approximately 330,000 clones, approximately 10% of them seen just once. The chain employs TRBV5-1 and TRBJ1-1, with 7 bases identical to TRBD1. This sequence was found in a woman aged 25 to 39 in good health. The sequenced sample consisted of naive CD4+ T cells from blood. CDR3 nucleotide sequence: TGCGCCAGCAGCCTGGGACAGACCTCGAACACTGAAGCTTTCTTT. Translated: CASSLGQTSNTEAFF. Full variable domain (missing parts from reference TRBV5-1 and TRBJ1-1): KAGVTQTPRYLIKTRGQQVTLSCSPISGHRSVSWYQQTPGQGLQFLFEYFSETQRNKGNFPGRFSGRQFSNSRSEMNVSTLELGDSALYLCASSLGQTSNTEAFFGQGTRLTVV.